What follows are 28 T cell receptor beta chains derived from one specimen sequenced in a study of Graves' ophthalmopathy and Graves' hyperthyroidism. RNA transcripts served as template for amplifying TCR beta CDR3 sequences. First-round RT-PCR relied on HTBI primers, and a second-round multiplex PCR came next. TCRdb called the multiplex PCR reads again in MiXCR, with one record for every CDR3 protein. This table has some 240,000 distinct CDR3 sequences, around 45% appearing once. The material sequenced was peripheral blood. Receptors were obtained from an adult man with Graves' ophthalmopathy.

The chain is built from TRBV4-1 and TRBJ1-2; 7 bases agree with TRBD1. Germline lookup yields CDR1 MGHRA and CDR2 YSYEKL. V gave up 2 bases and J gave up 4 bases; unmatched junction bases: 4. The CDR3 extends over 14 amino acids. CDR3 sequence (DNA): TGCGCCAGCAGCCAAATGGGACAGCTCTATGGCTACACCTTC. It specifies CASSQMGQLYGYTF.

The V and J genes are TRBV7-3 and TRBJ1-2; TRBD1 aligns across 8 bases. With 0 bases clipped from V and 8 bases from J, the junction kept 8 bases outside the gene matches. The germline V gene has CDR1 SGHTA and CDR2 FQGTGA. The CDR3 runs to 15 residues. The CDR3 DNA is TGTGCCAGCAGCTTAACGCTTGGCAGGGGGCAAGGCTACACCTTC. Its protein is CASSLTLGRGQGYTF.

The V gene is TRBV7-2, the J gene TRBJ2-7; 7 nucleotides agree with TRBD2. Trimming removed 6 bases from V and 6 bases from J; junction bases left unmatched: 11. Germline V gene lookup returns CDR1 SGHTA and CDR2 FQGNSA. The CDR3 is made up of 14 amino acids. The CDR3 sequence: CASRVGGAGLEQYF. CDR3 nucleotide sequence: TGTGCCAGCAGGGTCGGCGGAGCGGGACTCGAGCAGTACTTC.

This clonotype was found a few times. This rearrangement joins TRBV11-2 to TRBJ1-5, with 7 positions matching TRBD1. J lost 0 bases, V lost 5 bases, and 4 bases had no gene match. This CDR3 is built from 15 residues. Germline V gene sequence: CDR1 SGHAT, CDR2 FQNNGV. The CDR3 region has the DNA TGTGCCAGCAGCGGCAGGGGGTATAGCAATCAGCCCCAGCATTTT. This codes for CASSGRGYSNQPQHF.

This chain connects TRBV5-4 to TRBJ1-6; tentative D call: TRBD1 (6 bases). Trimming shortened V by 2 bases and J by 16 bases, and 19 bases separated the two germline ends. The CDR3 loop spans 14 amino acids. Looked up from germline, CDR1 is SGHNT and CDR2 is YYREEE (reference sequence). CDR3 DNA: TGTGCCAGCAGCTTATACGGGGGGCCGGGAGGACTCCACTTT. Translated, it gives CASSLYGGPGGLHF. The full variable domain, completed using reference TRBV5-4 and TRBJ1-6, is ETGVTQSPTHLIKTRGQQVTLRCSSQSGHNTVSWYQQALGQGPQFIFQYYREEENGRGNFPPRFSGLQFPNYSSELNVNALELDDSALYLCASSLYGGPGGLHFGNGTRLTVT.

This sequence joins TRBV2 and TRBJ1-1; no reliable D call. Germline V gives CDR1 SNHLY, CDR2 FYNNEI. The V and J ends lost 4 bases and 4 bases respectively, with 10 bases between them. The CDR3 extends over 13 amino acids. The CDR3 coding sequence is TGTGCCAGCAGTGGAGAGTTTGGCACTGAAGCTTTCTTT. Its protein product is CASSGEFGTEAFF.

This clonotype was seen only a few times. In nucleotides, the CDR3 is TGTGCCAGTAGCGCCACTGCAGGGGGACGGGGAGAGCAGTACTTC. It yields the protein CASSATAGGRGEQYF. J is TRBJ2-7 and V is TRBV5-8; 7 bases are a match to TRBD1. Trimming removed 8 bases from V and 7 bases from J; junction bases left unmatched: 18. The CDR3 consists of 15 residues. Germline-derived CDR1 and CDR2 are SGHTS and YDEGEE.

With regard to this clonotype: A junction end diverges from the germline sequence, so it may reflect a read error. The V gene is TRBV10-2, the J gene TRBJ2-5, with 10 positions matching TRBD2. The CDR3 length is 15 residues. Germline V lookup: CDR1 WSHSY, CDR2 SAAADI. The CDR3 DNA is TGTGCCAGCAGCTTGGGTAGCGGGAGGACAGAGACCCAGTACTTC. Amino acid sequence: CASSLGSGRTETQYF.

This chain joins TRBV5-4 and TRBJ2-5; 7 nucleotides line up with TRBD1. The CDR3 consists of 15 residues. V lost 4 bases to trimming and J lost 3 bases; unmatched junction nucleotides: 9. From germline, CDR1 is SGHNT and CDR2 YYREEE (reference sequence). The CDR3 protein is CASSQEGGLEETQYF. The CDR3 nucleotides are TGTGCCAGCAGCCAAGAAGGGGGCCTCGAAGAGACCCAGTACTTC.

This clonotype has only a few counts. V usage is TRBV2 and J usage is TRBJ2-2; 9 bases are shared with TRBD1. Germline CDR1 and CDR2: SNHLY and FYNNEI. The V gene end was trimmed by 4 bases and the J gene end by 4 bases; junction bases not matched to a gene: 4. The CDR3 is 15 amino acids. CDR3 region: CASSVETGGTGELFF. The CDR3, as DNA: TGTGCCAGCAGTGTTGAGACAGGGGGCACCGGGGAGCTGTTTTTT.

DNA for the CDR3: TGCGCCAGCAGTGGGACAGCCTCCTACGAGCAGTACTTC. Its translation: CASSGTASYEQYF. The V gene is TRBV10-2, the J gene TRBJ2-7, with a tentative D call TRBD1 (6 bases). The V end was cut by 4 bases, the J end by 0 bases, with 7 bases between. Per the germline V gene, CDR1 is WSHSY and CDR2 is SAAADI. The CDR3 spans 13 residues.

This clonotype showed up just a few times. J is TRBJ1-1 and V is TRBV24-1; TRBD1 matches at 9 bases. The junction had 3 bases not matched to a gene; V was cut back by 4 bases and J by 4 bases. Germline CDR1 reads KGHDR; CDR2 reads SFDVKD. The CDR3 length is 14 residues. CDR3 nucleotides: TGTGCCACCAGTGACCCGGGACAGGGCACTGAAGCTTTCTTT. It specifies CATSDPGQGTEAFF.

This chain links TRBV29-1 with TRBJ2-3, with a tentative D call TRBD2 (5 bases). In germline, CDR1 is SQVTM, CDR2 ANQGSEA. This CDR3 is built from 14 residues. Deletions cut 2 bases from V and 2 bases from J, with 11 bases between. As DNA, the CDR3 is TGCAGCGTTGAATCCAGCGGCAACACAGATACGCAGTATTTT. Protein product: CSVESSGNTDTQYF.

The CDR3 DNA reads TGCAGCGTCTCGGACAGCAATCAGCCCCAGCATTTT. This codes for CSVSDSNQPQHF. The chain has TRBV29-1 and TRBJ1-5; D gene unclear. The germline V gene has CDR1 SQVTM and CDR2 ANQGSEA. Between the trimmed V and J ends, which lost 6 bases and 1 base, there was a span of 7 bases. The CDR3 totals 12 residues.

This clonotype was seen many times. The genes are TRBV15 and TRBJ2-5; 8 nucleotides align to TRBD1. The germline CDR1 and CDR2 sequences are LNHNV and YYDKDF (reference sequence). With 1 base clipped from V and 4 bases from J, the junction kept 11 bases outside the gene matches. The CDR3 is 17 residues long. CDR3 sequence reads: CATSRGGFGQGRETQYF. The CDR3 DNA follows: TGTGCCACCAGCAGAGGCGGGTTCGGACAGGGTCGAGAGACCCAGTACTTC. Full variable domain (outside the CDR3, taken from reference TRBV15 and TRBJ2-5): DAMVIQNPRYQVTQFGKPVTLSCSQTLNHNVMYWYQQKSSQAPKLLFHYYDKDFNNEADTPDNFQSRRPNTSFCFLDIRSPGLGDTAMYLCATSRGGFGQGRETQYFGPGTRLLVL.

This chain joins TRBV10-2 and TRBJ1-1; D remains ambiguous. This CDR3 region has 13 residues. V gave up 3 bases and J gave up 0 bases, with 5 bases separating them. Germline CDR1 reads WSHSY; CDR2 reads SAAADI. CDR3 in DNA: TGCGCCAGCAGTGACGCGGTGAACACTGAAGCTTTCTTT. Translation gives CASSDAVNTEAFF.

CDR3 nucleotide sequence: TGTGCCAGCAGCTCCACCGACAGCTACGAAGAGACCCAGTACTTC. Residues: CASSSTDSYEETQYF. This rearrangement joins TRBV5-4 to TRBJ2-5; D is possibly TRBD1 (5 bases). Germline CDR1 SGHNT, CDR2 YYREEE (reference sequence). The CDR3 is 15 amino acids. Trimming cost V 3 bases and J 3 bases, with 15 bases left between them.

This clonotype has just a few counts. This sequence joins TRBV7-6 and TRBJ2-5; D not resolved. Trimming shortened V by 1 base and J by 4 bases, and 4 bases separated the two germline ends. Germline-derived CDR1 and CDR2 are SGHVS and FNYEAQ. The CDR3 is 12 amino acids. The CDR3 nucleotides are TGTGCCAGCAGCTTAGTTTTAGAGACCCAGTACTTC. Translating it yields CASSLVLETQYF.

This chain links TRBV20-1 with TRBJ1-6, with D unclear. This CDR3 is 16 amino acids long. The germline gives CDR1 DFQATT, CDR2 SNEGSKA (reference sequence). Trimming shortened V by 7 bases and J by 0 bases, and 16 bases separated the two germline ends. CDR3 loop: CSVSTAPSSYNSPLHF. The CDR3 region has the DNA TGCAGTGTAAGCACAGCCCCAAGCTCCTATAATTCACCCCTCCACTTT.

This clonotype appeared a few times. The V call is TRBV29-1, the J call TRBJ2-5; D perhaps matches TRBD1 (5 bases). V was cut by 7 bases and J by 1 base, with 16 bases left in between. CDR3 size: 14 residues. Germline V gene data show CDR1 as SQVTM and CDR2 as ANQGSEA. CDR3 bases: TGCAGCGCCAGAAACAGGAGTAGCCAAGAGACCCAGTACTTC. Translating gives CSARNRSSQETQYF.

This clonotype was detected a few times. The DNA of the CDR3 is TGCAGCGTTGAGGCAACCAAGGGACTCCGGGGTGGATACGAGCAGTACTTC. Protein: CSVEATKGLRGGYEQYF. This sequence joins TRBV29-1 and TRBJ2-7, with a possible D match to TRBD2 (6 bases). The V gene lost 3 bases and the J gene lost 4 bases, with 25 bases spanning the gap. The CDR3 totals 17 residues. The germline V gene has CDR1 SQVTM and CDR2 ANQGSEA.

This sequence joins TRBV6-5 and TRBJ2-7; 11 bases are shared with TRBD1. This CDR3 is built from 16 residues. Germline V CDR1 and CDR2: MNHEY, SVGAGI. V dropped 4 bases and J dropped 7; count of bases not matched to a gene: 12. DNA for the CDR3: TGTGCCAGCAGTTCCCGATTCGGACAGGGGGCGGGGGAGCAGTACTTC. It translates to CASSSRFGQGAGEQYF.

This clonotype was observed at least ten times. The chain combines TRBV2 with TRBJ1-5; no reliable D call. The CDR3 is 9 amino acids. Germline values: CDR1 SNHLY, CDR2 FYNNEI. V dropped 8 bases and J dropped 6 bases, with 2 bases sitting between them. CDR3 protein: CASGQPQHF. The CDR3 DNA follows: TGTGCCAGCGGTCAGCCCCAGCATTTT.

There are many counts of this clonotype. The J gene is TRBJ1-2, the V gene TRBV15, with TRBD1 identical over 9 bases. Looked up from germline, CDR1 is LNHNV and CDR2 is YYDKDF (reference sequence). Trimming took 1 base from V and 4 from J; bases not matched to a gene: 13. The CDR3 length is 18 residues. The CDR3, as DNA: TGTGCCACCAGCAGAGGGGGACAGGGATTGCGTGGCGGCTATGGCTACACCTTC. This sequence encodes CATSRGGQGLRGGYGYTF.

This clonotype came up a few times. The chain has TRBV7-8 and TRBJ2-2, with a weak D call TRBD2 (6 bases). Trimming stripped 4 bases from V and 2 bases from J, with 14 bases between. The CDR3 covers 16 residues. The V gene's germline CDR1 is SGHVS and CDR2 FQNEAQ. For the CDR3, the DNA is TGTGCCAGCAGCTCCCAGCGGGTCACCAACACCGGGGAGCTGTTTTTT. Protein sequence: CASSSQRVTNTGELFF.

Only a few counts were recorded for this clonotype. J is TRBJ1-2 and V is TRBV19; D unresolved. The germline CDR1 and CDR2 sequences are LNHDA and SQIVND (reference sequence). The V gene lost 3 bases and the J gene lost 0 bases, with 8 bases spanning the gap. This CDR3 region has 14 residues. CDR3 bases: TGTGCCAGTAGTATCGGGGTCGCTAACTATGGCTACACCTTC. Protein sequence: CASSIGVANYGYTF.

A word on this clonotype: A junction boundary mismatches the germline segment, possibly from a read error. The CDR3, as DNA: TGTGCCAGCACCCGAGACACCGGGGAGCTGTTTTTT. It encodes CASTRDTGELFF. This chain links TRBV10-2 with TRBJ2-2, with unresolved D. The CDR3 has 12 amino acids. In germline, CDR1 is WSHSY, CDR2 SAAADI.

V is TRBV6-6 and J is TRBJ2-2, with 7 bases aligning to TRBD1. With V trimmed by 9 bases and J by 1 base, 5 bases remained unmatched. Per germline, CDR1 MNHNY and CDR2 SVGAGI (reference sequence). The CDR3 contains 14 residues. The CDR3 protein is CASDRVLNTGELFF. As DNA, the CDR3 is TGTGCCAGTGACAGGGTATTGAACACCGGGGAGCTGTTTTTT.